This passage covers 5 T cell receptor beta chains from one sample sequenced in a study of shared clonotypes between healthy human individuals. Only in-frame clones appear in the TCRdb table, and some are missing; sequencing was by immunoSEQ multiplex PCR. Counted here are nearly 1 million clones, approximately 80% occurring once; the ten biggest clones make up around 1.5%. What was sequenced was memory CD4+ T cells sorted from blood. Subset denoted: CD45RA-negative fraction. The receptors originated from a man younger than 30 in good health.

The chain carries TRBV10-3 and TRBJ2-7, with unresolved D. Germline V gives CDR1 ENHRY, CDR2 SYGVKD. There are 12 residues in the CDR3. Trimming pared 8 bases from V and 1 base from J, leaving 9 bases between. The CDR3 region has the DNA TGTGCCATCGGCGGCGCTTCCTACGAGCAGTACTTC. Translating it yields CAIGGASYEQYF.

This clone was seen more than once but under ten times. This chain links TRBV5-6 with TRBJ2-5; 11 nucleotides align to TRBD2. The germline gives CDR1 SGHDT, CDR2 YYEEEE. The V segment lost 0 bases and the J segment 4 bases; nucleotides outside the gene matches: 2. The CDR3 runs to 15 residues. CDR3 nucleotide sequence: TGTGCCAGCAGCTTGGGGCTAGCGGGAGGAGAGACCCAGTACTTC. Translated, it gives CASSLGLAGGETQYF.

This rearrangement joins TRBV9 to TRBJ2-1; D perhaps matches TRBD1 (5 bases). The CDR3 extends over 13 amino acids. The V gene lost 4 bases and the J gene lost 9 bases, with 14 bases spanning the gap. Germline V CDR1 and CDR2: SGDLS, YYNGEE. The CDR3 coding sequence is TGTGCCAGCAGCACCCCTCAGGGATTTGAGCAGTTCTTC. Its translation is CASSTPQGFEQFF.

This clone was seen repeatedly, ten times or more. J is TRBJ2-5 and V is TRBV13; 9 nucleotides agree with TRBD1. CDR3 length: 15 amino acids. Trimming at V came to 4 bases and at J to 2 bases, leaving 5 bases not matched to a gene. Germline values: CDR1 PRHDT, CDR2 FYEKMQ (reference sequence). This chain's CDR3 is CASSYRTGAQETQYF. The CDR3 region has the DNA TGTGCCAGCAGCTACAGGACAGGGGCTCAAGAGACCCAGTACTTC.

The chain links TRBV27 to TRBJ1-1; D is ambiguous. Trimming took off 3 bases at V and 2 bases at J, with 16 bases between the two ends. The CDR3 consists of 16 residues. The V gene's germline CDR1 is MNHEY and CDR2 SMNVEV (reference sequence). The CDR3 region is CASSFRSRKANTEAFF. The CDR3 bases are TGTGCCAGCAGTTTCCGATCGAGGAAGGCAAACACTGAAGCTTTCTTT.